These 17 T cell receptor beta chains originate from one sample sequenced in a study of T cell clonality in common variable immunodeficiency. Profiled with immunoSEQ multiplex PCR; TCRdb holds only in-frame clones, not every one. The sample contains 45,000 to 55,000 clones, none of them singletons. Source material: peripheral blood mononuclear cells. The source is a person aged 18 to 75 in good health.

This clone appeared many times. The DNA ends 3 residues before the CDR3 does, and the rest of the CDR3 is filled in from the germline J gene. V is TRBV4-2 and J is TRBJ2-3; 13 bases are shared with TRBD2. The CDR3 has 16 residues. Per the germline V gene, CDR1 is LGHNA and CDR2 is YNFKEQ. CDR3 DNA, as far as it was read: TGTGCCAGCAGCCACTCGGGACTAGCGGGACGAGACACG. This translates into CASSHSGLAGRDT. The CDR3, in full, reads CASSHSGLAGRDTQYF.

This clone was counted at least ten times. CDR3 DNA (partial): TGTGCCAGCAGTTCATCCAGCGGGATTCGATATTACGAG. Protein sequence: CASSSSSGIRYYE. The whole CDR3 protein is CASSSSSGIRYYEQYF. The rearrangement uses TRBV28 and TRBJ2-7; 7 bases fit TRBD2. The sequenced fragment ends 3 residues before the CDR3 boundary, so the rest is inferred from the germline J gene. The V and J ends lost 4 bases and 4 bases, in that order; junction bases with no gene match: 13. CDR3 size: 16 residues. Germline V gene lookup returns CDR1 MDHEN and CDR2 SYDVKM.

This clone has ten or more counts. The read falls 3 residues short of the CDR3 end, and the missing part is taken from the germline J gene. V is TRBV20-1 and J is TRBJ2-1, with D possibly being TRBD2 (5 bases). The CDR3 contains 16 residues. Germline V lookup: CDR1 DFQATT, CDR2 SNEGSKA (reference sequence). V lost 1 base and J lost 7, with 20 bases in between. The DNA read from the CDR3 is TGCAGTGCTAGAGGACTGGCTCCGGGGTTACAGAATGAG. Translating gives CSARGLAPGLQNE. The whole CDR3 protein is CSARGLAPGLQNEQFF.

In this sample, this clone turned up many times. With the read ending 3 residues before the CDR3 end, the germline J gene is used to fill in that end. This sequence joins TRBV6-2 or TRBV6-3 and TRBJ1-1, with D perhaps TRBD1 (5 bases). Germline V gene sequence: CDR1 MNHEY, CDR2 SVGEGT. CDR3 length: 13 amino acids. V shed 2 bases and J shed 4 bases, with 8 bases lying between them. The CDR3 spells CASSYPTGTEAFF. Incomplete CDR3 DNA: TGTGCCAGCAGTTACCCCACAGGCACTGAA.

By sample share, this clone is medium-sized. The chain's CDR3 is CSAKLAVVSTDTQYF. CDR3 DNA (partial): TGCAGTGCAAAGCTAGCGGTGGTAAGCACAGATACG. The V and J genes are TRBV20-1 and TRBJ2-3, with TRBD2 matching 7 bases. The sequenced fragment ends 3 residues before the CDR3 boundary, so the rest is inferred from the germline J gene. Trimming at V came to 6 bases and at J to 0 bases, leaving 9 bases not matched to a gene. This CDR3 has 15 amino acids. Germline V gene sequence: CDR1 DFQATT, CDR2 SNEGSKA (reference sequence).

This clone was seen at least ten times. The CDR3 bases that were read are TGCGCCAGCAGCTTGTCAACAGCAGAGGCGGATACG. Translating gives CASSLSTAEADT. Given in full, the CDR3 is CASSLSTAEADTQYF. The chain combines TRBV5-1 with TRBJ2-3; D uncertain. The read terminates 3 residues before the CDR3 end, so the remaining end is supplied by the germline J gene. This CDR3 comprises 15 residues. Per germline, CDR1 SGHRS and CDR2 YFSETQ. With 1 base removed from V and 6 bases from J, the gap between germline ends came to 15 bases.

The sample holds many counts of this clone. The read terminates 3 residues ahead of where the CDR3 ends, so the germline J gene completes it. The V call is TRBV5-1, the J call TRBJ2-1; 7 bases match TRBD1. The CDR3 spans 14 residues. Germline CDR1 reads SGHRS; CDR2 reads YFSETQ. With 1 base clipped from V and 8 bases from J, the junction kept 6 bases outside the gene matches. The part of the CDR3 DNA that was read is TGCGCCAGCAGCTTGACAGGGGCGGTGGATGAG. Its translation: CASSLTGAVDE. The whole CDR3 is CASSLTGAVDEQFF.

This clone was seen ten or more times. The read ends 3 residues shy of where the CDR3 ends; the end is completed using the germline J gene. The chain is built from TRBV5-1 and TRBJ2-1, with D perhaps matching TRBD1 (5 bases). Trimming took 3 bases from V and 0 from J, leaving 13 bases between them. The CDR3 covers 16 residues. Germline V gene data show CDR1 as SGHRS and CDR2 as YFSETQ. CDR3 DNA, as far as it was read: TGCGCCAGCAGCTGGCTACAGGCGTCCTCCTACAATGAG. Its protein is CASSWLQASSYNE. The whole CDR3 is CASSWLQASSYNEQFF.

This clone was detected ten times or more. The read terminates 3 residues before the CDR3 end, so the remaining end is supplied by the germline J gene. The chain is built from TRBV12-5 and TRBJ2-1, with no clear D. CDR3 length: 12 amino acids. The ends were cut back, 2 bases at V and 5 bases at J, with 4 bases in the middle. Germline V gene data show CDR1 as LGHNT and CDR2 as FRNRAP. CDR3 bases read: TGTGCTAGTGGTTTGTCTAACAATGAG. It encodes CASGLSNNE. The CDR3 in full is CASGLSNNEQFF.

With respect to this clone: The CDR3 end is not reached by the read, which stops 3 residues before it; the germline J gene fills it in. The J gene is TRBJ2-1, the V gene TRBV7-7; 8 nucleotides match TRBD1. CDR1 and CDR2 from the germline V gene are SSHAT and FNYEAQ (reference sequence). The CDR3 is 13 amino acids. With V trimmed by 5 bases and J by 9 bases, 6 bases remained unmatched. The CDR3: CASSRGQGGEQFF. CDR3 DNA (partial): TGTGCCAGCAGCCGCGGACAGGGCGGTGAG.

This clone was seen many times. Read data end 3 residues before the CDR3 end; the end is taken from the germline J gene. V is TRBV5-4 and J is TRBJ1-1, with D unclear. V shed 0 bases and J shed 2 bases, with 8 bases lying between them. CDR1 is SGHNT and CDR2 is YYREEE in the germline V gene (reference sequence). The CDR3 has 14 residues. The DNA read from the CDR3 is TGTGCCAGCAGCTTGGGGGCAGACAACACTGAA. Residues: CASSLGADNTE. The complete CDR3 sequence is CASSLGADNTEAFF.

This clone was counted many times. Coverage ceases 3 residues before the CDR3 finishes, and the germline J gene fills in the end. This chain connects TRBV13 to TRBJ1-2; D not resolved. Germline CDR1 is PRHDT and CDR2 is FYEKMQ (reference sequence). CDR3 size: 14 residues. V was cut by 0 bases and J by 4 bases, with 9 bases left in between. The CDR3 spells CASSLGAGSYGYTF. The sequenced CDR3 bases are TGTGCCAGCAGCTTAGGTGCAGGATCCTATGGC.

This clone appeared a few times. Coverage ceases 3 residues before the CDR3 finishes, and the germline J gene fills in the end. This chain joins TRBV4-2 and TRBJ2-7, with 7 bases that match TRBD2. Trimming at V came to 5 bases and at J to 3 bases, leaving 7 bases not matched to a gene. The germline gives CDR1 LGHNA, CDR2 YNFKEQ. This CDR3 contains 14 residues. CDR3 bases read: TGTGCCAGCAGCTATACGGGGGGAATCTACGAG. Amino acid sequence: CASSYTGGIYE. In full, the CDR3 is CASSYTGGIYEQYF.

This clone was observed many times. The CDR3 goes on 3 residues after the read ends, and that part is filled in from the germline J gene. The chain uses TRBV11-2 and TRBJ2-1; D is ambiguous. V was cut by 4 bases and J by 9 bases, with 10 bases left in between. Germline CDR1 reads SGHAT; CDR2 reads FQNNGV. The length of the CDR3 is 12 residues. CDR3 bases read: TGTGCCAGCAGCTGGGCAGGCCGTGAG. It yields the protein CASSWAGRE. The entire CDR3 protein is CASSWAGREQFF.

This clone has a count of ten or more. The read halts 3 residues ahead of the CDR3 end, with the missing end drawn from the germline J gene. The V call is TRBV5-1, the J call TRBJ1-6; D not resolved. The CDR3 extends over 14 amino acids. V was cut by 4 bases and J by 7 bases, with 12 bases left in between. CDR1 SGHRS and CDR2 YFSETQ come from the germline V gene. The DNA read from the CDR3 is TGCGCCAGCAGCGTCAGTGCGGGGAATTCACCC. Translating it yields CASSVSAGNSP. The whole CDR3 region reads CASSVSAGNSPLHF.

Ten or more counts support this clone. The CDR3 extends 3 residues past the end of the read, so its final part is completed from the germline J gene. V is TRBV7-2 and J is TRBJ1-5; tentatively, D is TRBD1 (5 bases). The CDR3 has 13 amino acids. CDR1 is SGHTA, CDR2 FQGNSA, per germline. The part of the CDR3 DNA that was read is TGTGCCAGCAGCTTAGTCGACAGTTCTCCC. It encodes CASSLVDSSP. The full CDR3 is CASSLVDSSPQHF.

This clone occurred a few times. The read comes to an end 3 residues before the CDR3 does, leaving the germline J gene to fill in the end. The chain carries TRBV2 and TRBJ2-7; weak D call: TRBD2 (6 bases). CDR3 length equals 14 residues. Germline CDR1 and CDR2: SNHLY and FYNNEI. With 9 bases removed from V and 5 bases from J, the gap between germline ends came to 20 bases. The chain's CDR3 is CARGGSTGAHEQYF. The CDR3 bases that were read are TGTGCCAGGGGGGGTTCTACAGGCGCCCACGAG. Using reference TRBV2 and TRBJ2-7 for the parts outside the CDR3, the full variable domain is EPEVTQTPSHQVTQMGQEVILRCVPISNHLYFYWYRQILGQKVEFLVSFYNNEISEKSEIFDDQFSVERPDGSNFTLKIRSTKLEDSAMYFCARGGSTGAHEQYFGPGTRLTVT.